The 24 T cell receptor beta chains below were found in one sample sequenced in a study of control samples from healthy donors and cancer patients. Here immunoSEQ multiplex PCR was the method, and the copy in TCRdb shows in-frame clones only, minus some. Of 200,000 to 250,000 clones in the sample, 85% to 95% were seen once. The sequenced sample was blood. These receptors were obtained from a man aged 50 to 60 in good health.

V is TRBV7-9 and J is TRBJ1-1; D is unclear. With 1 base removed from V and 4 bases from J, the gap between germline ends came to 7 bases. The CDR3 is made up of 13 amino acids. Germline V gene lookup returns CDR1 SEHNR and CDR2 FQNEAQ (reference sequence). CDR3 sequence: CASSLGERTEAFF. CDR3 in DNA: TGTGCCAGCAGCTTAGGGGAACGCACTGAAGCTTTCTTT.

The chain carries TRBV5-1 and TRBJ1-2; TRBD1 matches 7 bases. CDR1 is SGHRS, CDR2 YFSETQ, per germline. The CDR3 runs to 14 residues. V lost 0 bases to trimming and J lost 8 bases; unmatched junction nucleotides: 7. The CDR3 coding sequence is TGCGCCAGCAGCTTGGGAGAGGGGGCGCGAGGCTACACCTTC. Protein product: CASSLGEGARGYTF.

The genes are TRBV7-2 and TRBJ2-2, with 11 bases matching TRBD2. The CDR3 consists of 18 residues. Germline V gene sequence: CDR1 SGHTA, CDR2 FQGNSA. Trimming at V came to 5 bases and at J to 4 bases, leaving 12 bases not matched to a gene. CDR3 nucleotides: TGTGCCAGCAGCCGCGCGGTAGCGGGGGGGCGAGGCACCGGGGAGCTGTTTTTT. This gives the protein CASSRAVAGGRGTGELFF.

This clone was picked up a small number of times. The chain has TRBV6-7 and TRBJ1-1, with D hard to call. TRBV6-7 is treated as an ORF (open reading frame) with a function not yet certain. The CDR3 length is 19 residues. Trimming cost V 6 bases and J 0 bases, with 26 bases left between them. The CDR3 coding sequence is TGTGCCAGCAGATCTAACGACCCGGAACCTGGCATTCTGAACACTGAAGCTTTCTTT. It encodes CASRSNDPEPGILNTEAFF.

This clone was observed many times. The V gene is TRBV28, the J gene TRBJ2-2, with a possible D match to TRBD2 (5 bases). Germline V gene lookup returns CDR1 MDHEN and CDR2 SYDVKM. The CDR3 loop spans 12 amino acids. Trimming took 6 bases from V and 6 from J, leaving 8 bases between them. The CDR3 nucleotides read TGTGCCAGCAGAGAGGGCCCCGGGGAGCTGTTTTTT. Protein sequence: CASREGPGELFF.

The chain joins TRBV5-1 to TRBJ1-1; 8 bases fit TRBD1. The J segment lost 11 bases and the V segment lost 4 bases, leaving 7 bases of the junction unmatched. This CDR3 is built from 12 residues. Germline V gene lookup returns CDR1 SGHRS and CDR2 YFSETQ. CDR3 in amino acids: CASSHGQGGAFF. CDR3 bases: TGCGCCAGCAGCCATGGACAGGGTGGTGCTTTCTTT.

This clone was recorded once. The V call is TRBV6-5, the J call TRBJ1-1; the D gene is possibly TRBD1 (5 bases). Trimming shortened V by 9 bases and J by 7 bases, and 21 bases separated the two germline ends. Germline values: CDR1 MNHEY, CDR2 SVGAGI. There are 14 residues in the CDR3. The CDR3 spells CARTPGARPFEAFF. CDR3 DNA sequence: TGTGCCAGGACTCCCGGGGCCCGCCCTTTTGAAGCTTTCTTT.

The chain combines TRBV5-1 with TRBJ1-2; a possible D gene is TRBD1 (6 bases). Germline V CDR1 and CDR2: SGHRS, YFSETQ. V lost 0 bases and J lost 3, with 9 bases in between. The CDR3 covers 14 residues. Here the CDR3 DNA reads TGCGCCAGCAGCTTGGTCGGACAGCACTATGGCTACACCTTC. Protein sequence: CASSLVGQHYGYTF.

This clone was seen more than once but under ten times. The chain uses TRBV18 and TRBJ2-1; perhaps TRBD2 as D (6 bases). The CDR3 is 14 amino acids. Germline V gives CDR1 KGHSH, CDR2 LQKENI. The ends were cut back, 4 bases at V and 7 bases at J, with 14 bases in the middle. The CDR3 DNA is TGTGCCAGCTCACGGTCGGGGGACGGTAATGAGCAGTTCTTC. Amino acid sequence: CASSRSGDGNEQFF. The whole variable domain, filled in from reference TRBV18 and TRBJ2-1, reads NAGVMQNPRHLVRRRGQEARLRCSPMKGHSHVYWYRQLPEEGLKFMVYLQKENIIDESGMPKERFSAEFPKEGPSILRIQQVVRGDSAAYFCASSRSGDGNEQFFGPGTRLTVL.

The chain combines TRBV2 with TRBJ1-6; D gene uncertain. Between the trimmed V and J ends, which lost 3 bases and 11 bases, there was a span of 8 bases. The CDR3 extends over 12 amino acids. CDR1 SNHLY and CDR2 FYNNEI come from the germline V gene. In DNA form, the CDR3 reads TGTGCCAGCAGTGATAGGCGGCCACCCCTCCACTTT. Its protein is CASSDRRPPLHF.

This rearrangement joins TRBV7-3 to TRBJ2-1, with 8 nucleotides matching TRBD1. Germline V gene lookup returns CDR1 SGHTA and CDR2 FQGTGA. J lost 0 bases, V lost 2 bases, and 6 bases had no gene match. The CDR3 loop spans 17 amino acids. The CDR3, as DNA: TGTGCCAGCAGCTTACAGTCGACAGGGGCCTCCTACAATGAGCAGTTCTTC. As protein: CASSLQSTGASYNEQFF.

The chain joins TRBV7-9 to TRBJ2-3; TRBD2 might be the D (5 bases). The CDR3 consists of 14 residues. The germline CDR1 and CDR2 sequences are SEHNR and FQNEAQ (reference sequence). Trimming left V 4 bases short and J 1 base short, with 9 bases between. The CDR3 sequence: CASSSLGGTDTQYF. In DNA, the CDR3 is TGTGCCAGCAGCTCCCTCGGGGGCACAGATACGCAGTATTTT.

The CDR3 DNA reads as TGCGCCAGCAGTGAGAATAGGGGAGAGACCCAGTACTTC. Its translation is CASSENRGETQYF. The rearrangement joins TRBV10-1 to TRBJ2-5; possible D gene TRBD1, 5 bases. The CDR3 has 13 amino acids. The ends were cut back, 2 bases at V and 4 bases at J, with 8 bases in the middle. Germline CDR1 and CDR2: WNHNN and SYGVQD (reference sequence).

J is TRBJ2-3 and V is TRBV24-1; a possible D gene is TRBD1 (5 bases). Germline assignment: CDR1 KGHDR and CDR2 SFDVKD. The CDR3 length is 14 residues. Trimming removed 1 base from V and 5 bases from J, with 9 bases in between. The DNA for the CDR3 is TGTGCCACCAGTGATTTAGGGGCAGGAGATACGCAGTATTTT. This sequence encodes CATSDLGAGDTQYF.

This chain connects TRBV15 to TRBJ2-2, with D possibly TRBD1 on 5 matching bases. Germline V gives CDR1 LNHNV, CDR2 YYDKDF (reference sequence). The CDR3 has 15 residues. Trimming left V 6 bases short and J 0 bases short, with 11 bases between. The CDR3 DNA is TGTGCCACCAGTCATGGACAACCGAACACCGGGGAGCTGTTTTTT. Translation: CATSHGQPNTGELFF.

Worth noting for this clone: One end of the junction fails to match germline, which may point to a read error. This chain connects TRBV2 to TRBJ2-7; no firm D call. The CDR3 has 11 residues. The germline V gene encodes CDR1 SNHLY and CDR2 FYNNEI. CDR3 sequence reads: CASSESPGANF. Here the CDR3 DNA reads TGTGCCAGCAGTGAGTCACCGGGTGCTAATTTC.

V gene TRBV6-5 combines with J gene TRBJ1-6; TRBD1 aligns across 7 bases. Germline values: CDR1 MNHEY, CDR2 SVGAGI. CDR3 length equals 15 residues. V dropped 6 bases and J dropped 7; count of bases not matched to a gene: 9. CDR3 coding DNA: TGTGCCAGCAGCCCCGTGACAGGGCACAATTCACCCCTCCACTTT. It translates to CASSPVTGHNSPLHF.

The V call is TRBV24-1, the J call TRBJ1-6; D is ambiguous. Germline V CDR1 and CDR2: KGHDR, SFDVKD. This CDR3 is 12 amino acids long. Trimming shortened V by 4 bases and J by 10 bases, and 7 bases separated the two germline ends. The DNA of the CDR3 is TGTGCCACCAGTGACCCCCCCTCACCCCTCCACTTT. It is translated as CATSDPPSPLHF.

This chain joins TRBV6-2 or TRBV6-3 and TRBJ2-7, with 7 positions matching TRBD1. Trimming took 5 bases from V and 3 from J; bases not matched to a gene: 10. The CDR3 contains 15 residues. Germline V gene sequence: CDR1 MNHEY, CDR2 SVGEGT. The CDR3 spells CASSPSRDSYYEQYF. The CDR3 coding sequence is TGTGCCAGCAGTCCGTCCCGGGACAGTTACTACGAGCAGTACTTC.

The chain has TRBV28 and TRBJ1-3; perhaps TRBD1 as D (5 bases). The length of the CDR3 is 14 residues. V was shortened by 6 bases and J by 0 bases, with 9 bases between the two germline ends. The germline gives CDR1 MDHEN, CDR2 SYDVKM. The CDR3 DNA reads TGTGCCAGCAGCGGGGGAAACTCTGGAAACACCATATATTTT. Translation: CASSGGNSGNTIYF.

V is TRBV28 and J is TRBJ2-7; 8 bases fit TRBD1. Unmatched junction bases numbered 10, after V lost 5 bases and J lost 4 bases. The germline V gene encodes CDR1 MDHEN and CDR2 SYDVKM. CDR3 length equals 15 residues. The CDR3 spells CASSPSGQETYEQYF. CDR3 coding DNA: TGTGCCAGCAGTCCCTCGGGACAGGAGACTTACGAGCAGTACTTC.

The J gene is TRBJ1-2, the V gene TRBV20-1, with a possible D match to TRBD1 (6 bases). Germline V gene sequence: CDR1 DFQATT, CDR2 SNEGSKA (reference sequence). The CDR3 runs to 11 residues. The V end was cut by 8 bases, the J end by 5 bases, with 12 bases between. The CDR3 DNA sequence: TGCAGTACGGACAGCTCATATGGCTACACCTTC. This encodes CSTDSSYGYTF.

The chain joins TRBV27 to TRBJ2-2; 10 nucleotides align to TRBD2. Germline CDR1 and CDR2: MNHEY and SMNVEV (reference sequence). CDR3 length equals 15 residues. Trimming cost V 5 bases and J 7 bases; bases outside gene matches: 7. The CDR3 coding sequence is TGTGCCAGCAGTCACGCCGGGACTAGCGTCGGGGAGCTGTTTTTT. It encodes CASSHAGTSVGELFF.

This CDR3 reads CASNPGSHIQYF. The CDR3 nucleotides are TGTGCCAGTAATCCGGGGAGCCACATTCAGTACTTC. The J gene is TRBJ2-4, the V gene TRBV19; TRBD2 is a possible D gene (5 bases). Per germline, CDR1 LNHDA and CDR2 SQIVND (reference sequence). V was shortened by 7 bases and J by 8 bases, with 12 bases between the two germline ends. This CDR3 region has 12 residues.